Listed below are T cell receptor beta chains from one sample, sequenced in a study of T-cell memory formation after mild COVID-19. TCRdb processed the 5' RACE reads anew with MiXCR; each CDR3 protein has one entry. The top ten hold about 8.2% of the sample, which has fewer than 650,000 distinct CDR3 sequences, about 22% seen once. What was sequenced was PBMCs or a T cell subset sorted from them (not recorded which). The receptors come from an adult woman who had mild COVID-19 (a few samples of this study predate the infection). Cell type and time point are not known. Each CDR3 is given with its conserved first and last residue. The D gene is left open where the match is weak. Some rows have no size entry. The others give once, few or many, or a class for an expanded clone.

abundance,v_gene,d_gene,j_gene,CDR3aa,CDR3nt
many,TRBV4-1,TRBD1,TRBJ1-1,CASSQAGQGFTEAFF,TGCGCCAGCAGCCAAGCCGGACAGGGGTTCACTGAAGCTTTCTTT
few,TRBV11-1,TRBD1,TRBJ2-1,CASSLVPQGADNEQFF,TGTGCCAGCAGCTTAGTTCCCCAGGGGGCCGACAATGAGCAGTTCTTC
few,TRBV10-3,.,TRBJ1-2,CAISPAGPPYGYTF,TGTGCCATCAGTCCGGCAGGGCCCCCCTATGGCTACACCTTC
few,TRBV19,TRBD2,TRBJ2-1,CASSGGGVAGSYNEQFF,TGTGCCAGTAGTGGGGGTGGAGTAGCGGGCTCCTACAATGAGCAGTTCTTC
.,TRBV29-1,TRBD2,TRBJ2-7,CSVEGPSGTSYEQYF,TGCAGCGTTGAAGGCCCCAGCGGGACCTCCTACGAGCAGTACTTC
.,TRBV5-1,.,TRBJ1-5,CASSFQSNQPQHF,TGCGCCAGCAGCTTCCAGAGCAATCAGCCCCAGCATTTT
.,TRBV13,TRBD2,TRBJ2-7,CASSASISGRYEQYF,TGTGCCAGCAGCGCAAGCATTAGCGGGAGATACGAGCAGTACTTC
.,TRBV5-1,TRBD1,TRBJ1-6,CASSFYPGGEYSPLHF,TGCGCCAGCAGCTTCTACCCAGGGGGCGAGTATTCACCCCTCCACTTT
.,TRBV2,.,TRBJ1-2,CASTLIRPVYGCTF,TGTGCCAGCACCTTGATCAGGCCCGTCTATGGCTGCACCTTC
few,TRBV30,.,TRBJ2-3,CAWSVLSGLSSPDTQYF,TGTGCCTGGAGTGTTCTCTCGGGACTCTCTAGCCCAGATACGCAGTATTTT
.,TRBV7-3,TRBD2,TRBJ2-7,CASSFPGTSGSYEQYF,TGTGCCAGCAGCTTCCCCGGGACTAGCGGATCATACGAGCAGTACTTC
few,TRBV7-3,.,TRBJ2-6,CASSLDPGGANVLTF,TGTGCCAGCAGCTTAGACCCAGGGGGGGCCAACGTCCTGACTTTC
many,TRBV5-1,.,TRBJ1-1,CASSLRGAEAFF,TGCGCCAGCAGCTTGAGGGGGGCGGAAGCTTTCTTT
.,TRBV7-9,.,TRBJ1-2,CASSLAEGFNGYTF,TGTGCCAGCAGCTTAGCGGAAGGGTTTAATGGCTACACCTTC
many,TRBV14,TRBD1,TRBJ2-7,CASSQELGQGRPVRYF,TGTGCCAGCAGCCAAGAATTGGGACAGGGGCGTCCTGTACGGTACTTC
few,TRBV7-3,.,TRBJ2-1,CASSRPGTRYNEQFF,TGTGCCAGCAGTCGCCCCGGGACACGCTACAATGAGCAGTTCTTC
.,TRBV5-4,TRBD1,TRBJ2-3,CASSAPTGATDTQYF,TGTGCCAGCAGCGCACCGACAGGGGCCACAGATACGCAGTATTTT
.,TRBV4-2,.,TRBJ1-3,CASSQDPGAGNTIYF,TGTGCCAGCAGCCAAGATCCAGGTGCTGGAAACACCATATATTTT
.,TRBV7-9,.,TRBJ1-2,CASSPTPFLGGYTF,TGTGCCAGCAGCCCGACCCCCTTTCTTGGCGGCTACACCTTC
.,TRBV12-3/TRBV12-4,.,TRBJ2-7,CASSLFEQYF,TGTGCCAGCAGTTTATTCGAGCAGTACTTC
.,TRBV5-1,.,TRBJ1-3,CASRSAGNTIYF,TGCGCCAGCAGATCGGCCGGAAACACCATATATTTT
.,TRBV6-5,TRBD1,TRBJ2-1,CASSDRDSSYNEQFF,TGTGCCAGCAGTGACCGGGACAGCTCCTACAATGAGCAGTTCTTC
.,TRBV20-1,.,TRBJ1-5,CSAIRDTLTQGPQHF,TGCAGTGCCATCCGGGACACGCTGACCCAGGGGCCCCAGCATTTT
few,TRBV10-3,TRBD2,TRBJ2-3,CAIRTSGSVDTQYF,TGTGCCATCCGGACTAGCGGGAGTGTCGATACGCAGTATTTT
.,TRBV7-8,.,TRBJ2-3,CASSLVDIPRVHTQYF,TGTGCCAGCAGCTTAGTCGACATACCCCGGGTCCATACGCAGTATTTT
.,TRBV7-9,.,TRBJ2-7,CASSLDPLGVGGAHDEQYF,TGTGCCAGCAGCTTAGACCCACTGGGAGTAGGGGGGGCGCACGACGAGCAGTACTTC
few,TRBV5-1,TRBD2,TRBJ2-3,CASSLAPLAGEYSDTQYF,TGCGCCAGCAGCTTGGCCCCACTAGCGGGAGAGTATTCAGATACGCAGTATTTT
few,TRBV5-6,.,TRBJ1-1,CASSLPQGWNTEAFF,TGTGCCAGCAGCTTGCCTCAGGGTTGGAACACTGAAGCTTTCTTT
.,TRBV6-6,.,TRBJ2-5,CASSYGLLGVAETQYF,TGTGCCAGCAGTTACGGGTTGCTAGGAGTTGCGGAGACCCAGTACTTC
.,TRBV29-1,.,TRBJ2-3,CSVLPGMRADTQYF,TGCAGCGTTCTACCGGGGATGCGGGCAGATACGCAGTATTTT
few,TRBV21-1,.,TRBJ2-2,CASSPPLRSGELFF,TGTGCCAGCAGCCCCCCCCTAAGATCCGGGGAGCTGTTTTTT
few,TRBV20-1,TRBD1,TRBJ1-4,CSAGQGEWEKLFF,TGCAGTGCGGGTCAGGGGGAATGGGAAAAACTGTTTTTT
.,TRBV5-1,TRBD1,TRBJ2-1,CASSKQGQLFF,TGCGCCAGCAGCAAACAGGGGCAGTTGTTCTTC
few,TRBV4-2,TRBD1,TRBJ1-2,CASSARDRGHGYTF,TGTGCCAGCAGCGCTCGGGACAGGGGGCACGGCTACACCTTC
few,TRBV16,TRBD1,TRBJ2-4,CASSPGQRVLAKNIQYF,TGTGCCAGCAGCCCGGGACAGCGAGTCTTAGCCAAAAACATTCAGTACTTC
few,TRBV11-3,.,TRBJ1-1,CASSISGHITEAFF,TGTGCCAGCAGCATTAGCGGACACATCACTGAAGCTTTCTTT
many,TRBV5-5,.,TRBJ2-5,CASSSVGSTQETQYF,TGTGCCAGCAGCTCCGTGGGCAGCACCCAAGAGACCCAGTACTTC